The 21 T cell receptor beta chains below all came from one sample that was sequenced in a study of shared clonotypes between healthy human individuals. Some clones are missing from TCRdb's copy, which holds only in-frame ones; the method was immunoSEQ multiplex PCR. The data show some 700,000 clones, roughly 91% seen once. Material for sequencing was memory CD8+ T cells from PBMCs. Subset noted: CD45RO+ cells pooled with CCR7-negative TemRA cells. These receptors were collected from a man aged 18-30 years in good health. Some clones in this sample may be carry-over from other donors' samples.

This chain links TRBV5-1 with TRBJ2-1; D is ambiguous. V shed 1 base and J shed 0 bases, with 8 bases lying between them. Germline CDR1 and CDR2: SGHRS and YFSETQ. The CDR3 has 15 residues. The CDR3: CASSLFGSSYNEQFF. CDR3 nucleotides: TGCGCCAGCAGCTTGTTTGGAAGCTCCTACAATGAGCAGTTCTTC.

CDR3 sequence reads: CASSLVLSHDTQYF. CDR3 DNA sequence: TGTGCCAGCAGCTTAGTACTCTCGCACGATACGCAGTATTTT. The rearrangement links TRBV7-9 to TRBJ2-3; D not certain. Germline values: CDR1 SEHNR, CDR2 FQNEAQ (reference sequence). There are 14 residues in the CDR3. Trimming cost V 1 base and J 6 bases, with 11 bases left between them.

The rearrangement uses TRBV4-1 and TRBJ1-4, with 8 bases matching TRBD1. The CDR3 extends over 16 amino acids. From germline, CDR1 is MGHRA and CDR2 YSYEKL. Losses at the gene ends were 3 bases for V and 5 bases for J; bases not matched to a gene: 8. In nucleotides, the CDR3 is TGCGCCAGCAGCCATGACAGGGGTGGGGGGAATGAAAAACTGTTTTTT. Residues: CASSHDRGGGNEKLFF.

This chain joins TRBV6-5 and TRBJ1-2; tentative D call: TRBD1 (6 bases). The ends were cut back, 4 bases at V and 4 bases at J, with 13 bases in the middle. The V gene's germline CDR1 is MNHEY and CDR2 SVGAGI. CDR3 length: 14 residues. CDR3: CASSLTGGAYGYTF. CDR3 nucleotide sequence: TGTGCCAGCAGTTTGACGGGGGGGGCCTATGGCTACACCTTC.

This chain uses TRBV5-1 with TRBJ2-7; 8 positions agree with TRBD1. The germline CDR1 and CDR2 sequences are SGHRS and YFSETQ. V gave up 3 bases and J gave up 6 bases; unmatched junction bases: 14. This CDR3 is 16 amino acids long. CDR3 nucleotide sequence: TGCGCCAGCAGCTCGACACCTCCCGGGACAGGATTCGAGCAGTACTTC. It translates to CASSSTPPGTGFEQYF.

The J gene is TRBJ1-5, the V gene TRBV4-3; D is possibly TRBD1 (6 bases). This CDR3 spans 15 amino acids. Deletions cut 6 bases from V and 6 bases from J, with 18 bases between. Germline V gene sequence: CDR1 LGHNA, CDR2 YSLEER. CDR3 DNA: TGCGCCAGCAGTCCGGGGCAGGGGAGGGCTCAGCCCCAGCATTTT. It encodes CASSPGQGRAQPQHF.

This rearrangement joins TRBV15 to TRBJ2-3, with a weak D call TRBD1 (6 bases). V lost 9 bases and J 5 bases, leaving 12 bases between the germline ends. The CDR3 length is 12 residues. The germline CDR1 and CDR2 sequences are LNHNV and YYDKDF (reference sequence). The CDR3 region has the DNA TGTGCCACGTCGCTAGGGGGAGATACGCAGTATTTT. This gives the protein CATSLGGDTQYF.

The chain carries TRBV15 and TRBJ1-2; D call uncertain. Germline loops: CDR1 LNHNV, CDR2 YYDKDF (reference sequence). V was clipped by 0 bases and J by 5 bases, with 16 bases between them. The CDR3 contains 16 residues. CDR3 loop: CATSRDRQGYLYGYTF. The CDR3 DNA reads TGTGCCACCAGCAGAGATCGTCAAGGCTACCTTTATGGCTACACCTTC. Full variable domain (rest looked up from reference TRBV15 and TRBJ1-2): DAMVIQNPRYQVTQFGKPVTLSCSQTLNHNVMYWYQQKSSQAPKLLFHYYDKDFNNEADTPDNFQSRRPNTSFCFLDIRSPGLGDTAMYLCATSRDRQGYLYGYTFGSGTRLTVV.

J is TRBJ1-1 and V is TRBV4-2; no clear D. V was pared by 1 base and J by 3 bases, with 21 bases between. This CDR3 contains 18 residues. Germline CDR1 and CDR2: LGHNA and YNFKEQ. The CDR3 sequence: CASSQGSGRSKRDTEAFF. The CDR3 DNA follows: TGTGCCAGCAGCCAAGGATCGGGCAGGTCCAAGAGGGACACTGAAGCTTTCTTT.

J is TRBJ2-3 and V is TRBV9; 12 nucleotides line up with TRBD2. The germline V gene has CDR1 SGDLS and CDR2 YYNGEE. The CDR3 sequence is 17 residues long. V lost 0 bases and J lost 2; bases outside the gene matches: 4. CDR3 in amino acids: CASSVDRTSGDTDTQYF. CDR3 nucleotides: TGTGCCAGCAGCGTAGATCGGACTAGCGGGGACACAGATACGCAGTATTTT.

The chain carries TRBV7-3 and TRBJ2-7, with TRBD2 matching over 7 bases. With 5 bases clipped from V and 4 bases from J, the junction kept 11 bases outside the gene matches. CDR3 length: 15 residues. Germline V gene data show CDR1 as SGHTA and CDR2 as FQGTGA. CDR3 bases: TGTGCCAGCAGCCCGCAGGGCGGGAGTTTGTACGAGCAGTACTTC. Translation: CASSPQGGSLYEQYF.

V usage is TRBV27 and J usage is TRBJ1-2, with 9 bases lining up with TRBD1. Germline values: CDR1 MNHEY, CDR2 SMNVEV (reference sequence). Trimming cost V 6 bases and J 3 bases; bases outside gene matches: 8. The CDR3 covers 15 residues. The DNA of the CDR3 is TGTGCCAGCAGCCCGGACAGGGGATGGGACTATGGCTACACCTTC. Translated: CASSPDRGWDYGYTF.

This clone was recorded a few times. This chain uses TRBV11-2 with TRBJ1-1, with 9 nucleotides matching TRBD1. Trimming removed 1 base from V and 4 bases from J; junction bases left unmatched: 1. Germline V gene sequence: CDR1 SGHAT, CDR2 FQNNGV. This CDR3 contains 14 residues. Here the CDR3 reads CASSLGTGVTEAFF. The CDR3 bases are TGTGCCAGCAGCTTAGGGACAGGGGTCACTGAAGCTTTCTTT.

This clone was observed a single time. CDR3 sequence reads: CASSQGTSGRLQETQYF. The CDR3 bases are TGCGCCAGCAGCCAAGGGACTAGCGGGAGGCTCCAAGAGACCCAGTACTTC. J is TRBJ2-5 and V is TRBV4-1; TRBD2 aligns across 14 bases. Germline V CDR1 and CDR2: MGHRA, YSYEKL. The CDR3 extends over 17 amino acids. V trimming: 1 base; J trimming: 1 base; junction bases outside the gene matches: 2.

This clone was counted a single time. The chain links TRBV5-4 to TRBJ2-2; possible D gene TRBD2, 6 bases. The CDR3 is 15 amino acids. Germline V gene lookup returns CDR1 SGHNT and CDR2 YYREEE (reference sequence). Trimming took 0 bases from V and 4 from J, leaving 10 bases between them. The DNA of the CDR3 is TGTGCCAGCAGCTTGGTAACCGGGGGCACCGGGGAGCTGTTTTTT. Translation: CASSLVTGGTGELFF.

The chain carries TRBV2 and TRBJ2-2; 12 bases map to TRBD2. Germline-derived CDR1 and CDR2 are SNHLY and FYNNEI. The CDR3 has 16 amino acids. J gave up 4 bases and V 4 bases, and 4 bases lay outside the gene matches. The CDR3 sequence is CASSGLAGDSTGELFF. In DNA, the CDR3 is TGTGCCAGCAGTGGACTAGCGGGAGATAGCACCGGGGAGCTGTTTTTT. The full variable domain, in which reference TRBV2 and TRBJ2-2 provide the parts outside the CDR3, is EPEVTQTPSHQVTQMGQEVILRCVPISNHLYFYWYRQILGQKVEFLVSFYNNEISEKSEIFDDQFSVERPDGSNFTLKIRSTKLEDSAMYFCASSGLAGDSTGELFFGEGSRLTVL.

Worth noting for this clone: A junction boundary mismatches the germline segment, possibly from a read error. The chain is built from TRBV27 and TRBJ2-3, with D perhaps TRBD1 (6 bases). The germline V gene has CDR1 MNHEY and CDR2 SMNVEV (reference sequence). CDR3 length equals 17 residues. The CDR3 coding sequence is TGTGCCAGCAGTTCAAACCGGGACACCCTCGGCACAGGTACGCAGTATTTT. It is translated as CASSSNRDTLGTGTQYF.

This CDR3 reads CASSQVTGEGDTQYF. DNA of the CDR3: TGCGCCAGCAGCCAAGTCACAGGGGAAGGGGATACGCAGTATTTT. The chain combines TRBV4-1 with TRBJ2-3, with TRBD1 matching 7 bases. V was pared by 1 base and J by 6 bases, with 7 bases of the junction left unmatched. Germline V gene sequence: CDR1 MGHRA, CDR2 YSYEKL. The CDR3 loop spans 15 amino acids.

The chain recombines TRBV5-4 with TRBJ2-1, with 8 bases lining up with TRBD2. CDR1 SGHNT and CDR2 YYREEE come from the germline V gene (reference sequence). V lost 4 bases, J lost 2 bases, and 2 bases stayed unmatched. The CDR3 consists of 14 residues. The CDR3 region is CASSPRGAYNEQFF. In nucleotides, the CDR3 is TGTGCCAGCAGCCCGCGGGGGGCCTACAATGAGCAGTTCTTC.

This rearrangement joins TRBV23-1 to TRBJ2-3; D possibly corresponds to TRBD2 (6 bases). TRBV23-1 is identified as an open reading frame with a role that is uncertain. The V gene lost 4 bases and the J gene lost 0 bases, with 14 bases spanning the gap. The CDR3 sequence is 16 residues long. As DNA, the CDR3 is TGCGCCAGCAGTCGGGTCCGGGAGAGGAGCACAGATACGCAGTATTTT. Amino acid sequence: CASSRVRERSTDTQYF.

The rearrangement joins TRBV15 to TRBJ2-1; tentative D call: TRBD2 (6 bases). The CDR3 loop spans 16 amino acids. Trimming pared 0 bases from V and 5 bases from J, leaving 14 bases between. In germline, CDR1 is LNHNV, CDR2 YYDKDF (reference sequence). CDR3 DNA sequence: TGTGCCACCAGCAGAGATATAGCGGAGTTCCACAATGAGCAGTTCTTC. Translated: CATSRDIAEFHNEQFF. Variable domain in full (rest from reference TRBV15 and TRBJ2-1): DAMVIQNPRYQVTQFGKPVTLSCSQTLNHNVMYWYQQKSSQAPKLLFHYYDKDFNNEADTPDNFQSRRPNTSFCFLDIRSPGLGDTAMYLCATSRDIAEFHNEQFFGPGTRLTVL.